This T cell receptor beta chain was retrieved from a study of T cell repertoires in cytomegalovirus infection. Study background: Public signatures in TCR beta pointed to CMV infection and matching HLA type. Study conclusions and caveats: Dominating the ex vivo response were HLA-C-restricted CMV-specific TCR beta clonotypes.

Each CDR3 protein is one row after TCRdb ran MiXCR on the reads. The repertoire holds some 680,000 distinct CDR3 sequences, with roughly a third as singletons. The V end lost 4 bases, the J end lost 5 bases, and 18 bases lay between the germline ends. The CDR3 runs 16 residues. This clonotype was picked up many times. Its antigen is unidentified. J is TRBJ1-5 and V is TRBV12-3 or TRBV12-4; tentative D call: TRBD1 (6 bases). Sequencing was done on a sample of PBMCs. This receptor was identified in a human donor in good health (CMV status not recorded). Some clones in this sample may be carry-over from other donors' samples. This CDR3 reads CASSSPAGAKYQPQHF. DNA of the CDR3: TGTGCCAGCAGTTCTCCCGCAGGGGCCAAATATCAGCCCCAGCATTTT.